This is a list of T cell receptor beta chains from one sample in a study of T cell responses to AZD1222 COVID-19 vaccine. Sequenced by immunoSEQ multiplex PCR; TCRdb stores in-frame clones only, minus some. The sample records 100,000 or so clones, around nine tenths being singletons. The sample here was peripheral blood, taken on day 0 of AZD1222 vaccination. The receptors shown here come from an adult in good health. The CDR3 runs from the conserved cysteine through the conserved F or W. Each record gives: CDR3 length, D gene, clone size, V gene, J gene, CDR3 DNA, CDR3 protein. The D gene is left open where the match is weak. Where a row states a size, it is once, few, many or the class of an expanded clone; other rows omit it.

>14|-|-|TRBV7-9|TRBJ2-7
TGTGCCAGCAGCCCGCGGACAACCCCCTACGAGCAGTACTTC
CASSPRTTPYEQYF
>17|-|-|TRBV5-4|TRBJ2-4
TGTGCCAGCAGCTCCCGGCCCTACGGCCTAGCCAAAAACATTCAGTACTTC
CASSSRPYGLAKNIQYF
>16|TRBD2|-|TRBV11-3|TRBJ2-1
TGTGCCAGCAGCTTCGGACTAGCGGGGACTTTAGATGAGCAGTTCTTC
CASSFGLAGTLDEQFF
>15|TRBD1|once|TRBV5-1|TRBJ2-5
TGCGCCAGCAGCAAGGACAGGGGGTTGCTGGAGACCCAGTACTTC
CASSKDRGLLETQYF
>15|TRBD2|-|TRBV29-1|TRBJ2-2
TGCAGCGTTGATGTAGCGGGGGGCCTCACCGGGGAGCTGTTTTTT
CSVDVAGGLTGELFF
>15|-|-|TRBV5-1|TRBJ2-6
TGCGCCAGCAGCTTGGGAGGGGATGGGGCCAACGTCCTGACTTTC
CASSLGGDGANVLTF
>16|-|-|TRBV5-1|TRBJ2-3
TGCGCCAGCAGCTTGGAAGGGCAGACCCGCACAGATACGCAGTATTTT
CASSLEGQTRTDTQYF
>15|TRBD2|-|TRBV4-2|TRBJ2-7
TGTGCCAGCAGCCACCCGGGACTAGCGGGAAGCGAGCAGTACTTC
CASSHPGLAGSEQYF
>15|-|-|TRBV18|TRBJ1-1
TGTGCCAGCTCACCAGGTAACAAAAGGGGCACTGAAGCTTTCTTT
CASSPGNKRGTEAFF
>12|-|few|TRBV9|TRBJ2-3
TGTGCCAGCAGCGTAGAGGGAGATACGCAGTATTTT
CASSVEGDTQYF
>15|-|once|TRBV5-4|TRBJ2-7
TGTGCCAGCAGCTTGGTTGGCACTAGCTCCTACGAGCAGTACTTC
CASSLVGTSSYEQYF